These T cell receptor beta chains were read from a single sample in a study of shared clonotypes between healthy human individuals. Measured with immunoSEQ multiplex PCR; TCRdb has only the in-frame clones, and not every one. The table records roughly 2 million clones, roughly 94% of them present only once. The sample was naive CD4+ T cells sorted from blood. Receptor source: a young man in good health. CDR3s include the opening cysteine and the closing phenylalanine or tryptophan. The D gene is left open where the match is weak. Only some rows state a clone size, as once, few, many or a class for expanded clones.

d_call	v_call	clone_size	cdr3_length	j_call	cdr3_aa	cdr3_nt
-	TRBV5-6	-	14	TRBJ2-2	CASSLGPPTGELFF	TGTGCCAGCAGCTTGGGTCCACCCACCGGGGAGCTGTTTTTT
TRBD1	TRBV11-2	-	14	TRBJ2-7	CASSLAVTGVEQYF	TGTGCCAGCAGCTTAGCTGTGACAGGGGTCGAGCAGTACTTC
TRBD2	TRBV7-9	once	12	TRBJ2-7	CASSPLGGVTYF	TGTGCCAGCAGCCCCCTGGGGGGGGTCACGTACTTC
-	TRBV30	once	15	TRBJ1-6	CAWRLEGYHNSPLHF	TGTGCCTGGAGACTGGAAGGGTACCATAATTCACCCCTCCACTTT
-	TRBV27	-	12	TRBJ2-7	CASSRSGSEQYF	TGTGCCAGCAGCCGAAGTGGGAGCGAGCAGTACTTC
TRBD1	TRBV30	-	13	TRBJ1-6	CAGGGQSSPPLHF	TGTGCCGGGGGGGGACAGAGTTCTCCACCCCTCCACTTT
-	TRBV7-8	-	12	TRBJ1-1	CASSLAGDEAFF	TGTGCCAGCAGCTTAGCAGGGGATGAAGCTTTCTTT
TRBD2	TRBV11-3	-	14	TRBJ2-7	CASTRGEPEGEQYF	TGTGCCAGCACCCGGGGGGAGCCAGAGGGAGAGCAGTACTTC
-	TRBV6-5	-	12	TRBJ2-3	CASSYTTDTQYF	TGTGCCAGCAGTTACACCACAGATACGCAGTATTTT
-	TRBV10-3	once	15	TRBJ1-1	CAISDARGVDTEAFF	TGTGCCATCAGTGATGCGAGGGGGGTGGACACTGAAGCTTTCTTT
-	TRBV18	-	16	TRBJ1-1	CASSPGIQTMNTEAFF	TGTGCCAGCTCACCTGGAATTCAGACGATGAACACTGAAGCTTTCTTT
TRBD2	TRBV28	-	14	TRBJ2-7	CASSEPGLAYEQYF	TGTGCCAGCAGTGAGCCGGGACTAGCGTACGAGCAGTACTTC
TRBD2	TRBV28	once	10	TRBJ2-1	CASRGDEQFF	TGTGCCAGCCGGGGGGATGAGCAGTTCTTC
-	TRBV27	once	14	TRBJ2-2	CASSLTDFTGELFF	TGTGCCAGCAGTTTGACAGATTTCACCGGGGAGCTGTTTTTT
TRBD2	TRBV30	-	13	TRBJ2-7	CAWSGTGGREQYF	TGTGCCTGGAGTGGGACGGGGGGACGGGAGCAGTACTTC
TRBD2	TRBV12-5	-	18	TRBJ2-2	CASGLVGEGSVNTGELFF	TGTGCTAGTGGTTTGGTAGGGGAGGGGTCGGTAAACACCGGGGAGCTGTTTTTT
-	TRBV10-3	few	15	TRBJ1-6	CAISESTGVGSPLHF	TGTGCCATCAGTGAGTCCACGGGAGTCGGTTCACCCCTCCACTTT
TRBD1	TRBV6-5	-	12	TRBJ2-1	CEGQWRYNEQFF	TGCGAGGGACAGTGGCGCTACAATGAGCAGTTCTTC
-	TRBV14	-	11	TRBJ2-7	CASSQGREQYF	TGTGCCAGCAGCCAAGGGAGGGAGCAGTACTTC
-	TRBV9	-	13	TRBJ2-1	CASSGAPSGEQFF	TGTGCCAGCAGCGGCGCCCCGTCCGGTGAGCAGTTCTTC
-	TRBV7-9	-	13	TRBJ1-1	CASSSQVNTEAFF	TGTGCCAGCAGTTCCCAAGTGAACACTGAAGCTTTCTTT
TRBD2	TRBV11-2	-	14	TRBJ2-7	CASSPQLAVDEQYF	TGTGCCAGCAGCCCCCAACTAGCGGTCGACGAGCAGTACTTC
TRBD2	TRBV15	-	16	TRBJ2-5	CATSTGTSGGQETQYF	TGTGCCACCAGCACAGGGACTAGCGGGGGTCAAGAGACCCAGTACTTC
-	TRBV9	once	13	TRBJ2-2	CASSETDSSELFF	TGTGCCAGCAGTGAGACGGACTCGAGTGAGCTGTTTTTT
-	TRBV6-1	-	14	TRBJ2-5	CASKGQPGQETQYF	TGTGCCAGCAAAGGACAGCCGGGGCAAGAGACCCAGTACTTC
-	TRBV19	few	16	TRBJ2-2	CASMGQGRWSTGELFF	TGTGCCAGTATGGGCCAGGGCCGATGGAGCACCGGGGAGCTGTTTTTT
TRBD2	TRBV7-2	-	15	TRBJ2-2	CASSWSGGNTGELFF	TGTGCCAGCAGCTGGAGCGGGGGGAACACCGGGGAGCTGTTTTTT
TRBD2	TRBV15	-	19	TRBJ2-4	CATSKPGLAGESGKNIQYF	TGTGCCACCAGCAAACCGGGACTAGCGGGAGAGAGCGGCAAAAACATTCAGTACTTC
-	TRBV6-1	-	14	TRBJ1-2	CATRTYSRMDGYTF	TGTGCCACCAGGACATATAGCAGGATGGATGGCTACACCTTC
TRBD2	TRBV4-3	-	17	TRBJ2-3	CASSQDGGTSATDTQYF	TGCGCCAGCAGCCAAGATGGCGGGACTAGCGCCACAGATACGCAGTATTTT
-	TRBV30	-	11	TRBJ2-3	CAWKKVDTQYF	TGTGCCTGGAAAAAGGTAGATACGCAGTATTTT
TRBD2	TRBV11-2	-	14	TRBJ2-1	CASSFGLARNEQFF	TGTGCCAGCAGCTTTGGACTAGCGAGGAATGAGCAGTTCTTC
TRBD2	TRBV5-4	-	16	TRBJ2-3	CASSGDLAGAHKPQYF	TGTGCCAGCAGCGGGGATTTAGCGGGGGCCCACAAACCGCAGTATTTT
-	TRBV27	-	16	TRBJ1-1	CASSNRDTYMNTEAFF	TGTGCCAGCAGTAACCGGGACACATACATGAACACTGAAGCTTTCTTT
-	TRBV21-1	-	18	TRBJ2-7	CASSKRVWRDRGSYEQYF	TGTGCCAGCAGCAAAAGAGTTTGGAGGGACAGAGGCTCTTACGAGCAGTACTTC
-	TRBV5-1	-	14	TRBJ2-5	CASSMDSYQETQYF	TGCGCCAGCAGCATGGACTCGTACCAAGAGACCCAGTACTTC
TRBD1	TRBV7-2	once	15	TRBJ1-5	CASSSTRGLGQPQHF	TGTGCCAGCAGCTCGACCAGGGGGTTAGGTCAGCCCCAGCATTTT
-	TRBV6-5	-	13	TRBJ1-2	CASSRRFNYGYTF	TGTGCCAGCAGCCGACGGTTCAACTATGGCTACACCTTC
-	TRBV11-3	-	15	TRBJ2-3	CASSFVCVRPDTQYF	TGTGCCAGCAGCTTCGTCTGCGTTAGGCCAGATACGCAGTATTTT
-	TRBV30	-	13	TRBJ1-5	CAWSTGLQQPQHF	TGTGCCTGGAGTACAGGGTTACAGCAGCCCCAGCATTTT